This T cell receptor (beta chain) stems from a study of T cells in Graves' hyperthyroidism and ophthalmopathy. Notes on the study in general: Stable hyperthyroidism was told apart from ophthalmopathy by a model built on 13 V-J features.

Diagnosis of hyperthyroidism was new in patients aged 18 to 65, and its duration was under 2 months. CDR1 and CDR2 (germline): MRHNA, SNTAGT. Trimming cost V 3 bases and J 0 bases, with 11 bases left between them. The CDR3 covers 15 residues. Concerning this clonotype itself: What it binds is unknown.

Amplification yielded TCR beta CDR3 regions, with RNA transcripts as the source. The TCR CDR3 first-round RT-PCR relied on the HTBI primer set. TCRdb re-derived calls from the multiplex PCR reads in MiXCR, one entry per CDR3 protein. The table lists nearly 750,000 distinct CDR3 sequences, around a third of them singletons, with roughly 31% in the top ten. This chain uses TRBV6-4 with TRBJ1-1, with no clear D. Input material: blood. This TCR derives from a woman in her thirties or forties with Graves' hyperthyroidism. CDR3 sequence: CASSEALGMNTEAFF. In DNA form, the CDR3 reads TGTGCCAGCAGTGAAGCATTGGGCATGAACACTGAAGCTTTCTTT.